The entry below describes one TCR beta chain. The same CDR3 also results from other DNA sequences found in this sample. These data originate in a study of T cells in lung cancer brain metastases. Whole-study context: Primary and brain metastasis specimens were taken a median roughly 380 days apart.

V lost 5 bases to trimming and J lost 7 bases, with 9 bases between them. CDR3 size: 13 residues. Germline CDR1 and CDR2: MNHNY and SVGAGI (reference sequence). Using immunoSEQ multiplex PCR, the repertoire was profiled, and TCRdb retains in-frame clones only, with some absent. The table has 3,500 or so clones, about 83% seen once. The receptor's source is a man in his 60s with non-small cell lung cancer. Specimen: tumor tissue from the primary lung tumor. The V and J genes are TRBV6-6 and TRBJ1-6, with no clear D. CDR3 sequence (DNA): TGTGCCAGCAGTAGCCCTGAGAATTCACCCCTCCACTTT. It specifies CASSSPENSPLHF.